Listed here are 7 T cell receptor beta chains from one sample, sequenced in a study of CD4 and CD8 cells across lung adenocarcinoma regions. TCRdb independently ran MiXCR on the PCR reads; one entry per CDR3 protein. Of fewer than 10,000 distinct CDR3 sequences listed, over 45% were seen once; the top ten hold around 20%. Material: CD4+ T cells from the margin of a lung tumor. These TCRs come from a female donor with lung adenocarcinoma. The CD4 and CD8 labels of this study may be unreliable.

This chain uses TRBV6-1 with TRBJ2-1; 7 nucleotides align to TRBD2. Germline V CDR1 and CDR2: MNHNS, SASEGT. The CDR3 totals 15 residues. The ends lost 6 bases at V and 9 bases at J; junction bases unmatched: 14. This CDR3 reads CASRPSGGSMGEQFF. For the CDR3, the DNA is TGTGCCAGCAGACCTTCTGGCGGGAGCATGGGTGAGCAGTTCTTC.

In its sample, this clonotype was seen a few times. With a much larger clone just one base away, this may be a read error. CDR3 sequence: CATRTSGPPYEQFF. DNA for the CDR3: TGTGCCACCCGGACTAGCGGGCCTCCTTACGAGCAGTTCTTC. V and J are TRBV6-1 and TRBJ2-1, with TRBD2 matching 11 bases. The CDR3 consists of 14 residues. Unmatched junction bases numbered 12, after V lost 10 bases and J lost 10 bases. Germline loops: CDR1 MNHNS, CDR2 SASEGT.

The chain uses TRBV7-2 and TRBJ2-5; 9 bases match TRBD1. The CDR3 is made up of 16 amino acids. Unmatched junction bases numbered 12, after V lost 5 bases and J lost 5 bases. CDR1 and CDR2 (germline): SGHTA, FQGNSA. The CDR3 nucleotides are TGTGCCAGCAGCCCGGGGGACAGGGTTCGGGGGGAGACCCAGTACTTC. Translation: CASSPGDRVRGETQYF.

The table lists this clonotype with a few counts. This sequence joins TRBV4-1 and TRBJ2-7; no firm D call. CDR3 length: 16 amino acids. Germline lookup yields CDR1 MGHRA and CDR2 YSYEKL. Trimming shortened V by 0 bases and J by 0 bases, and 12 bases separated the two germline ends. This chain's CDR3 is CASSQDSGGISYEQYF. The CDR3 DNA reads as TGCGCCAGCAGCCAAGATTCGGGCGGAATCTCCTACGAGCAGTACTTC.

This clonotype was counted a few times. This may be a read error: a much more frequent sequence differs by one nucleotide. The CDR3 here is CASTRLAGGETLQFF. The CDR3 DNA is TGTGCCAGCACCCGACTAGCGGGAGGCGAGACACTGCAGTTCTTC. The V call is TRBV6-1, the J call TRBJ2-1, with 13 nucleotides matching TRBD2. The CDR3 has 15 residues. CDR1 and CDR2 (germline): MNHNS, SASEGT. The junction had 12 bases not matched to a gene; V was cut back by 7 bases and J by 12 bases.

The genes are TRBV7-2 and TRBJ2-3; no clear D gene. The V end lost 3 bases, the J end lost 3 bases, and 7 bases lay between the germline ends. This CDR3 is built from 13 residues. Germline CDR1 reads SGHTA; CDR2 reads FQGNSA. Here the CDR3 reads CASSFQETDTQYF. CDR3 coding DNA: TGTGCCAGCAGCTTTCAGGAGACAGATACGCAGTATTTT.

This chain links TRBV6-1 with TRBJ1-1, with D possibly being TRBD1 (6 bases). CDR1 MNHNS and CDR2 SASEGT come from the germline V gene. V was trimmed by 9 bases and J by 1 base, leaving 21 bases between them. The CDR3 is 16 amino acids. CDR3 coding DNA: TGTGCCAGTTTGTGGGGGGCGCAGGGCAGGAACACTGAAGCTTTCTTT. This sequence encodes CASLWGAQGRNTEAFF.